The sample holds one count of the clone carrying this T cell receptor (beta chain). Its antigen is unidentified. Trimming cost V 6 bases and J 5 bases; bases outside gene matches: 9. Germline CDR1 is SNHLY and CDR2 is FYNNEI. The CDR3 runs 15 residues. The data were obtained in a study of Ad26.COV2.S vaccination and SARS-CoV-2 variants. Study results and caveats: Placebo recipients showed lower spike-specific TCR breadth than vaccinees.

The protocol was immunoSEQ multiplex PCR, while the TCRdb copy is restricted to in-frame clones and leaves out a portion. The sample consists of about 180,000 clones, about 83% of them appearing once. The source was peripheral blood, collected after recovery from COVID-19. V and J are TRBV2 and TRBJ1-2, with TRBD1 identical over 10 bases. The receptor was isolated from a human donor who had recovered from COVID-19. CDR3 loop: CASRETGGAGYGYTF. In DNA form, the CDR3 reads TGTGCCAGCAGGGAGACAGGGGGCGCTGGATATGGCTACACCTTC.